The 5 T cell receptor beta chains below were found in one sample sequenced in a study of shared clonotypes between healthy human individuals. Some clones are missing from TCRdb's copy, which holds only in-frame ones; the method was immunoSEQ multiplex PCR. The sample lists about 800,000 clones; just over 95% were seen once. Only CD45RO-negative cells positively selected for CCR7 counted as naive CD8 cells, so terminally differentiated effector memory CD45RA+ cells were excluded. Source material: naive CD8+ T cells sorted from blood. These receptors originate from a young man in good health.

CDR3 residues: CASSYGVEGDYGYTF. DNA of the CDR3: TGTGCCAGCAGTTACGGTGTAGAGGGCGACTATGGCTACACCTTC. V usage is TRBV6-5 and J usage is TRBJ1-2, with D unclear. Germline lookup yields CDR1 MNHEY and CDR2 SVGAGI. The germline V and J ends were trimmed by 2 bases and 3 bases, with 13 bases remaining between them. CDR3 size: 15 residues.

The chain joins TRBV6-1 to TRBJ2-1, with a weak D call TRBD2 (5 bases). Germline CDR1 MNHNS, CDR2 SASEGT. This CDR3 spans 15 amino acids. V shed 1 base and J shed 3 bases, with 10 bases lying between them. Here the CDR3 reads CASSEDGGHYNEQFF. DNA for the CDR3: TGTGCCAGCAGTGAAGACGGCGGGCACTACAATGAGCAGTTCTTC.

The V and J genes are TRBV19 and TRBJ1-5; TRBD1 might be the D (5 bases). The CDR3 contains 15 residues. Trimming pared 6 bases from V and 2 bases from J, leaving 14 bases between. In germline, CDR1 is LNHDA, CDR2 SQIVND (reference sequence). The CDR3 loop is CASSPGTGGNQPQHF. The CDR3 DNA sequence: TGTGCCAGTAGCCCGGGGACCGGGGGCAATCAGCCCCAGCATTTT.

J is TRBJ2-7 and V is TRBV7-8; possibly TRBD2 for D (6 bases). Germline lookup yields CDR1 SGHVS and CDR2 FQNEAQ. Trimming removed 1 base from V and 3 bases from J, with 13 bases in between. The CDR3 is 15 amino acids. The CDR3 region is CASSLGVAGRYEQYF. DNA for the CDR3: TGTGCCAGCAGCTTAGGGGTGGCGGGGCGCTACGAGCAGTACTTC.

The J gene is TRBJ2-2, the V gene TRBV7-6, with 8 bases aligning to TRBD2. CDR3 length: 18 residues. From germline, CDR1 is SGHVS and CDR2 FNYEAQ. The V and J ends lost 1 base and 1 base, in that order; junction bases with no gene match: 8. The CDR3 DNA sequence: TGTGCCAGCAGCTTAGATCTGCGGGAGGCCCTGAACACCGGGGAGCTGTTTTTT. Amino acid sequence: CASSLDLREALNTGELFF.